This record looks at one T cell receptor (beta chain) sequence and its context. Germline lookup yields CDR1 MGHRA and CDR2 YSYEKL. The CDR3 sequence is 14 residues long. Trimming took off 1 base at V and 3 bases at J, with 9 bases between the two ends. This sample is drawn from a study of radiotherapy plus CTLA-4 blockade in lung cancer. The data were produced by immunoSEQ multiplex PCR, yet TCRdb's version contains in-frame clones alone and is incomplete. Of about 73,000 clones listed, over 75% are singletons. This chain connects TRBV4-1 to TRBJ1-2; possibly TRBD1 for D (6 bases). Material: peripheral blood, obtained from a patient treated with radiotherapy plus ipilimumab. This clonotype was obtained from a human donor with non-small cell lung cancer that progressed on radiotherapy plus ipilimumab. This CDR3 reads CASSQATGYYGYTF. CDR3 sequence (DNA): TGCGCCAGCAGCCAAGCGACAGGATACTATGGCTACACCTTC.